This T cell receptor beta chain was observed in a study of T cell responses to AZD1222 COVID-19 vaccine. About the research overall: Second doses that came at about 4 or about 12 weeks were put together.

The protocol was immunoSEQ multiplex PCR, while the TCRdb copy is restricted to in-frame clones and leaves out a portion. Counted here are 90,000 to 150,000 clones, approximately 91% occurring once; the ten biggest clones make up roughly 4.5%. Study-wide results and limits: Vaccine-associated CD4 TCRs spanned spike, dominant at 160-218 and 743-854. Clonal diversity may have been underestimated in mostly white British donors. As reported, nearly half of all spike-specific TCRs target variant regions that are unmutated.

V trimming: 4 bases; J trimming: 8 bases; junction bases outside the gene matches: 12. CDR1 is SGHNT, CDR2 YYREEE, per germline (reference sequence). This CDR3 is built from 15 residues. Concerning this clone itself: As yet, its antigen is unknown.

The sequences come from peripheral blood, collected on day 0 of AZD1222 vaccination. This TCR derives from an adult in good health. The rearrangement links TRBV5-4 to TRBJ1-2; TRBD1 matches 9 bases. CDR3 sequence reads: CASSVRQGVVEGYTF. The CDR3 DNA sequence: TGTGCCAGCAGCGTCCGACAGGGGGTCGTGGAGGGCTACACCTTC.